This T cell receptor beta chain is from a study of blood T cell repertoires in COVID-19. CDR3 length equals 13 residues. Some clones are missing from TCRdb's copy, which holds only in-frame ones; the method was immunoSEQ multiplex PCR. There are more than 150,000 clones in the sample; 80% occur only once, and roughly an eighth lies in the top ten. This clone was detected only once. The TCR was taken from a man in his 60s who had been exposed to COVID-19. The chain joins TRBV21-1 to TRBJ2-7; the DNA was not compared with TRBD2, the D call given in the table. TRBV21-1 is labeled a pseudogene. Sequenced sample: PBMCs or T cells enriched from blood (not recorded which). CDR3 DNA sequence: TGTGCCAGCAATCTAAGACGTAGCGACGAGCAGTACTTC. It translates to CASNLRRSDEQYF.